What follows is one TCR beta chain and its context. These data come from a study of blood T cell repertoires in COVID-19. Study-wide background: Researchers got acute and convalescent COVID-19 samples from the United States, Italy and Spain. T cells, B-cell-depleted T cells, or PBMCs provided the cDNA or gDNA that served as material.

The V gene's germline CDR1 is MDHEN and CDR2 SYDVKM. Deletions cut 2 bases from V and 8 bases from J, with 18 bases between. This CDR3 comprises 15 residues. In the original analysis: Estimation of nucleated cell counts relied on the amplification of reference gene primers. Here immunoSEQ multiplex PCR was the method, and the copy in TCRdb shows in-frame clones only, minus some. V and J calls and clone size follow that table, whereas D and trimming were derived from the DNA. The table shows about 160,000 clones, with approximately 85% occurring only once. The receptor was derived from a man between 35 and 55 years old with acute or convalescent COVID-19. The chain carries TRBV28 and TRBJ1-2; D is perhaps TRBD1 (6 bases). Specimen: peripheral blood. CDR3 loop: CASSLSTQGIRGYTF. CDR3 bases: TGTGCCAGCAGTTTAAGTACGCAGGGGATCCGGGGCTACACCTTC.